The clone carrying this T cell receptor beta chain counts as medium-sized. What it binds is unknown. This sample is part of a study of breast tumors, draining lymph nodes, adjacent tissues. Trimming took 6 bases from V and 0 from J, leaving 9 bases between them. CDR3 size: 14 residues. The V gene's germline CDR1 is SQVTM and CDR2 ANQGSEA. MiXCR, applied by TCRdb to the multiplex PCR reads, yields one record per CDR3 protein. The sample has about 21,000 distinct CDR3 sequences; 50% are singletons. Study results and limitations: The lymph node origin of tumor T cells was framed as consistent with a hypothesis, not demonstrated. The data were judged consistent with most tumor T cells coming from lymph node and expanding in tumor. Tumors had less TCR diversity than lymph nodes, more than nontumor tissue.

The clonotype comes from a female donor with breast cancer. Some clones in this sample may be carry-over from other donors' samples. V usage is TRBV29-1 and J usage is TRBJ2-6; no reliable D call. The source material was breast tumor tissue. The CDR3, as DNA: TGCAGCGTCCGACACCCCTCTGGGGCCAACGTCCTGACTTTC. As protein: CSVRHPSGANVLTF.